This TCR beta chain originates from a study of T cells in Graves' hyperthyroidism and ophthalmopathy. There were TCR beta CDR3 regions amplified from RNA transcripts. Primed by the HTBI set, a first-round RT-PCR was run on the TCR CDR3. TCRdb itself ran the multiplex PCR reads through MiXCR, one entry per CDR3 protein. The sample has roughly 400,000 distinct CDR3 sequences, roughly 13% seen once. Ten or more counts support this clonotype. What it binds is not known. The trim removed 3 bases at V and 8 bases at J, leaving 10 bases unmatched. This CDR3 comprises 16 residues. The germline gives CDR1 MNHNS, CDR2 SASEGT. Study outcomes and limitations: In the analysis, a 13 V-J model separated ophthalmopathy from stable hyperthyroidism.

The chain is built from TRBV6-1 and TRBJ1-5; 10 nucleotides agree with TRBD1. The sample taken for sequencing was blood. The TCR sequence derives from a man between 45 and 60 years old with Graves' ophthalmopathy. The CDR3 DNA reads TGTGCCAGCAGTGACACGACAGGGGGCGCAAGAAAGCCCCAGCATTTT. Amino acid sequence: CASSDTTGGARKPQHF.